Described below is a single T cell receptor (beta chain) sequence and its context. Its antigen is as yet unknown. Germline V gene lookup returns CDR1 SGHTA and CDR2 FQGNSA. The V gene end was trimmed by 5 bases and the J gene end by 5 bases; junction bases not matched to a gene: 5. The CDR3 length is 13 residues. This sample was included in a study of cytomegalovirus exposure and HLA in healthy donors. Study background: A prior analysis found roughly 110 million unique TCR beta sequences from approximately 190 million T cells. The Caucasian-associated ancestry cluster contained roughly four fifths of the approximately 390 genotyped donors.

Primers included in the PCR were 60 Vbeta and 13 Jbeta primers. Only in-frame clones appear in the TCRdb table, and some are missing; sequencing was by immunoSEQ multiplex PCR. The table lists about 200,000 clones, around 83% of them singletons. Study conclusions and caveats: More clonal expansion characterized HLA-associated TCR beta chains than equally common others in a later analysis. In a later analysis, V- and J-gene trimming of beta chains associated with a DCLRE1C missense variant, replicated independently.

The V and J genes are TRBV7-2 and TRBJ2-5; TRBD1 matches at 7 bases. Sequencing was done on a sample of PBMCs. The clonotype originates from a woman under 30 in good health and CMV-seronegative. In DNA, the CDR3 is TGTGCCAGCAGCCCCGACAGGGTGGAGACCCAGTACTTC. Translating it yields CASSPDRVETQYF.